Listed below are T cell receptor beta chains from one sample, sequenced in a study of T cell responses to AZD1222 COVID-19 vaccine. Method: immunoSEQ multiplex PCR; TCRdb's copy keeps in-frame clones and lacks some. The sample has over 85,000 clones; about four fifths are singletons. The sample was peripheral blood, taken on day 0 of AZD1222 vaccination. The receptors originated from an adult in good health. CDR3s include the opening cysteine and the closing phenylalanine or tryptophan. Fields, in order: J gene, clone size, CDR3 length, D gene, V gene, CDR3 DNA, CDR3 protein. A D gene is named only where the DNA matches it firmly. A clone size is listed for some rows: how often the clone was seen (once, few, many), or a class if it is expanded.

J gene: TRBJ2-1
clone size: -
CDR3 length: 13
D gene: -
V gene: TRBV18
CDR3 DNA: TGTGCCAGCTCACCACAGACACCGAATGAGCAGTTCTTC
CDR3 protein: CASSPQTPNEQFF

J gene: TRBJ2-1
clone size: few
CDR3 length: 17
D gene: TRBD2
V gene: TRBV18
CDR3 DNA: TGTGCCAGCTCAACGAATAGCGGGGGGAACCCTTACAATGAGCAGTTCTTC
CDR3 protein: CASSTNSGGNPYNEQFF

J gene: TRBJ1-1
clone size: -
CDR3 length: 14
D gene: -
V gene: TRBV28
CDR3 DNA: TGTGCCAGCAGGGTGCCCCGTGATAGCACTGAAGCTTTCTTT
CDR3 protein: CASRVPRDSTEAFF

J gene: TRBJ1-1
clone size: few
CDR3 length: 14
D gene: -
V gene: TRBV11-2
CDR3 DNA: TGTGCCAGCAGCTTAGTAGGGACGGACAATGAAGCTTTCTTT
CDR3 protein: CASSLVGTDNEAFF

J gene: TRBJ1-5
clone size: -
CDR3 length: 17
D gene: -
V gene: TRBV3-1/TRBV3-2
CDR3 DNA: TGTGCCAGCAGCCGGGGGGGGATGGGGAATAGCAATCAGCCCCAGCATTTT
CDR3 protein: CASSRGGMGNSNQPQHF

J gene: TRBJ1-4
clone size: -
CDR3 length: 14
D gene: -
V gene: TRBV7-2
CDR3 DNA: TGTGCCAGCAGCTTAGGGGGCTCTAATGAAAAACTGTTTTTT
CDR3 protein: CASSLGGSNEKLFF

J gene: TRBJ2-3
clone size: -
CDR3 length: 16
D gene: -
V gene: TRBV4-3
CDR3 DNA: TGCGCCAGCAGCCAAGATGGCCGGGGGAGCACAGATACGCAGTATTTT
CDR3 protein: CASSQDGRGSTDTQYF

J gene: TRBJ1-5
clone size: -
CDR3 length: 14
D gene: -
V gene: TRBV27
CDR3 DNA: TGTGCCAGCAGTTTACGGGGGGCGCATCAGCCCCAGCATTTT
CDR3 protein: CASSLRGAHQPQHF

J gene: TRBJ2-1
clone size: -
CDR3 length: 14
D gene: -
V gene: TRBV2
CDR3 DNA: TGTGCCAGCAGTGAATCTAGCACCGTAGATGAGCAGTTCTTC
CDR3 protein: CASSESSTVDEQFF

J gene: TRBJ2-7
clone size: -
CDR3 length: 14
D gene: -
V gene: TRBV5-4
CDR3 DNA: TGTGCCAGCAGCTTGTTTCTAGCAGAGGACGAGCAGTACTTC
CDR3 protein: CASSLFLAEDEQYF

J gene: TRBJ2-1
clone size: -
CDR3 length: 16
D gene: TRBD2
V gene: TRBV15
CDR3 DNA: TGTGCCACCAGCAGAGTAGCGGGAGGGGCTTACAATGAGCAGTTCTTC
CDR3 protein: CATSRVAGGAYNEQFF

J gene: TRBJ2-5
clone size: few
CDR3 length: 15
D gene: -
V gene: TRBV7-2
CDR3 DNA: TGTGCCAGCAGCTTGAAACGGGCCCCGGGGGAGACCCAGTACTTC
CDR3 protein: CASSLKRAPGETQYF

J gene: TRBJ2-3
clone size: -
CDR3 length: 15
D gene: -
V gene: TRBV7-2
CDR3 DNA: TGTGCCAGCCGCCGGGGGGCGGTAGGCACAGATACGCAGTATTTT
CDR3 protein: CASRRGAVGTDTQYF

J gene: TRBJ1-6
clone size: once
CDR3 length: 16
D gene: TRBD1
V gene: TRBV15
CDR3 DNA: TGTGCCACCAGCCCTCGTCCTGCACAGGGGTCTTCACCCCTCCACTTT
CDR3 protein: CATSPRPAQGSSPLHF

J gene: TRBJ2-5
clone size: -
CDR3 length: 16
D gene: TRBD2
V gene: TRBV6-6
CDR3 DNA: TGTGCCAGCAGTTACCCCACTAGCGGAGCCCCAGAGACCCAGTACTTC
CDR3 protein: CASSYPTSGAPETQYF

J gene: TRBJ2-2
clone size: -
CDR3 length: 13
D gene: -
V gene: TRBV11-2
CDR3 DNA: TGTGCCAGCAGCTTATCCGACACCGGGGAGCTGTTTTTT
CDR3 protein: CASSLSDTGELFF

J gene: TRBJ1-2
clone size: -
CDR3 length: 15
D gene: -
V gene: TRBV18
CDR3 DNA: TGTGCCAGCTCACCCTCTCGTGGGGCTAACTATGGCTACACCTTC
CDR3 protein: CASSPSRGANYGYTF

J gene: TRBJ1-4
clone size: -
CDR3 length: 13
D gene: -
V gene: TRBV10-2
CDR3 DNA: TGCGCCAGCAAGGTGCCAGGTGGCGAAAAACTGTTTTTT
CDR3 protein: CASKVPGGEKLFF

J gene: TRBJ1-5
clone size: few
CDR3 length: 13
D gene: -
V gene: TRBV7-6
CDR3 DNA: TGTGCCAGCAGCTTAGGCAGGGGCCAGCCCCAGCATTTT
CDR3 protein: CASSLGRGQPQHF

J gene: TRBJ1-5
clone size: -
CDR3 length: 14
D gene: TRBD1
V gene: TRBV28
CDR3 DNA: TGTGCCAGCACCACAGGGGTTATCCATCAGCCCCAGCATTTT
CDR3 protein: CASTTGVIHQPQHF

J gene: TRBJ1-4
clone size: -
CDR3 length: 14
D gene: -
V gene: TRBV7-2
CDR3 DNA: TGTGCCAGCAGCTTGGGAAAGGGATATGAAAAACTGTTTTTT
CDR3 protein: CASSLGKGYEKLFF

J gene: TRBJ1-2
clone size: -
CDR3 length: 14
D gene: TRBD1
V gene: TRBV18
CDR3 DNA: TGTGCCAGCTCACCGACAGGGGCGGTCGCTGGCTACACCTTC
CDR3 protein: CASSPTGAVAGYTF

J gene: TRBJ1-2
clone size: -
CDR3 length: 16
D gene: -
V gene: TRBV5-7
CDR3 DNA: TGTGCCAGCAGCCAACCACATGGGGAGGGAGATCCTGGCTACACCTTC
CDR3 protein: CASSQPHGEGDPGYTF

J gene: TRBJ1-4
clone size: few
CDR3 length: 13
D gene: -
V gene: TRBV29-1
CDR3 DNA: TGCAGCGTGAAGGACCCCCTTGGAGAAAAACTGTTTTTT
CDR3 protein: CSVKDPLGEKLFF

J gene: TRBJ1-5
clone size: -
CDR3 length: 15
D gene: -
V gene: TRBV7-8
CDR3 DNA: TGTGCCAGCAGCCCTAGGGGGGTAAGCAATCAGCCCCAGCATTTT
CDR3 protein: CASSPRGVSNQPQHF

J gene: TRBJ2-7
clone size: -
CDR3 length: 15
D gene: TRBD2
V gene: TRBV18
CDR3 DNA: TGTGCCAGCTCACCAAGGACTAGCGGATCCTACGAGCAGTACTTC
CDR3 protein: CASSPRTSGSYEQYF

J gene: TRBJ1-5
clone size: -
CDR3 length: 17
D gene: TRBD1
V gene: TRBV9
CDR3 DNA: TGTGCCAGCAGCGCATTAGACAGGGACGGCAGCAATCAGCCCCAGCATTTT
CDR3 protein: CASSALDRDGSNQPQHF

J gene: TRBJ1-4
clone size: few
CDR3 length: 14
D gene: -
V gene: TRBV6-5
CDR3 DNA: TGTGCCAGCAGCCCCGCGCGGGGCGTCGAAAAACTGTTTTTT
CDR3 protein: CASSPARGVEKLFF

J gene: TRBJ1-5
clone size: few
CDR3 length: 13
D gene: -
V gene: TRBV19
CDR3 DNA: TGTGCCAGTAGTGCGTACAGGAATCAGCCCCAGCATTTT
CDR3 protein: CASSAYRNQPQHF

J gene: TRBJ2-7
clone size: -
CDR3 length: 14
D gene: TRBD1
V gene: TRBV9
CDR3 DNA: TGTGCCAGCAGCCCTAGGACAGGGTTACCCGAGCAGTACTTC
CDR3 protein: CASSPRTGLPEQYF

J gene: TRBJ1-5
clone size: -
CDR3 length: 15
D gene: -
V gene: TRBV6-6
CDR3 DNA: TGTGCCAGCAGTTACTCGCAACAGAGCAATCAGCCCCAGCATTTT
CDR3 protein: CASSYSQQSNQPQHF

J gene: TRBJ1-5
clone size: -
CDR3 length: 13
D gene: -
V gene: TRBV6-6
CDR3 DNA: TGTGCCAGCAGGGGACCGCTGAATCAGCCCCAGCATTTT
CDR3 protein: CASRGPLNQPQHF

J gene: TRBJ1-1
clone size: -
CDR3 length: 17
D gene: -
V gene: TRBV19
CDR3 DNA: TGTGCCAGTAGTATTGTCGTCCAGGGTCTCATGAACACTGAAGCTTTCTTT
CDR3 protein: CASSIVVQGLMNTEAFF

J gene: TRBJ2-7
clone size: few
CDR3 length: 14
D gene: -
V gene: TRBV28
CDR3 DNA: TGTGCCAGCAGTTTATCTGCAGGCGTGCTCGAGCAGTACTTC
CDR3 protein: CASSLSAGVLEQYF

J gene: TRBJ1-1
clone size: -
CDR3 length: 14
D gene: -
V gene: TRBV7-8
CDR3 DNA: TGTGCCAGCAGCTTCTTAGGAGGAAACACTGAAGCTTTCTTT
CDR3 protein: CASSFLGGNTEAFF

J gene: TRBJ1-2
clone size: -
CDR3 length: 12
D gene: -
V gene: TRBV9
CDR3 DNA: TGTGCCAGCAGCATCCTTAACTATGGCTACACCTTC
CDR3 protein: CASSILNYGYTF

J gene: TRBJ1-2
clone size: -
CDR3 length: 16
D gene: -
V gene: TRBV7-2
CDR3 DNA: TGTGCCAGCACCGCCTCCGGGGCACGGACAAATTATGGCTACACCTTC
CDR3 protein: CASTASGARTNYGYTF

J gene: TRBJ1-1
clone size: -
CDR3 length: 15
D gene: -
V gene: TRBV19
CDR3 DNA: TGTGCCAGTAGTATCACCGGCGGGGGGAGGTCTGAAGCTTTCTTT
CDR3 protein: CASSITGGGRSEAFF

J gene: TRBJ1-4
clone size: -
CDR3 length: 13
D gene: -
V gene: TRBV18
CDR3 DNA: TGTGCCAGCTCGGGACACCTTAATGAAAAACTGTTTTTT
CDR3 protein: CASSGHLNEKLFF

J gene: TRBJ1-2
clone size: -
CDR3 length: 13
D gene: -
V gene: TRBV12-3/TRBV12-4
CDR3 DNA: TGTGCCAGCCAGGCGAATACTAACTATGGCTACACCTTC
CDR3 protein: CASQANTNYGYTF

J gene: TRBJ1-1
clone size: -
CDR3 length: 15
D gene: -
V gene: TRBV5-1
CDR3 DNA: TGCGCCAGCAGCTTGGATCTGGGGATGAACACTGAAGCTTTCTTT
CDR3 protein: CASSLDLGMNTEAFF

J gene: TRBJ1-2
clone size: -
CDR3 length: 12
D gene: TRBD1
V gene: TRBV29-1
CDR3 DNA: TGCAGCGTCGAAGACAGGGAGGGTGGCTACACCTTC
CDR3 protein: CSVEDREGGYTF

J gene: TRBJ1-1
clone size: -
CDR3 length: 15
D gene: -
V gene: TRBV2
CDR3 DNA: TGTGCCAGCAGTAACCCGGGACTAGGGAACACTGAAGCTTTCTTT
CDR3 protein: CASSNPGLGNTEAFF

J gene: TRBJ2-7
clone size: -
CDR3 length: 14
D gene: -
V gene: TRBV24-1
CDR3 DNA: TGTGCCACCAGTGACCCTGACAGTACCTACGAGCAGTACTTC
CDR3 protein: CATSDPDSTYEQYF

J gene: TRBJ2-1
clone size: once
CDR3 length: 19
D gene: TRBD2
V gene: TRBV4-1
CDR3 DNA: TGCGCCAGCAGCCACCAGCGGGGAGCGCGGGAGGGCTCCTACAATGAGCAGTTCTTC
CDR3 protein: CASSHQRGAREGSYNEQFF

J gene: TRBJ2-3
clone size: few
CDR3 length: 15
D gene: TRBD2
V gene: TRBV9
CDR3 DNA: TGTGCCAGCAGCGTAGTCGGGACTAGCTCAGATACGCAGTATTTT
CDR3 protein: CASSVVGTSSDTQYF

J gene: TRBJ2-5
clone size: few
CDR3 length: 14
D gene: -
V gene: TRBV7-2
CDR3 DNA: TGTGCCAGCAGCTTAGCGGGGAGCCAAGAGACCCAGTACTTC
CDR3 protein: CASSLAGSQETQYF

J gene: TRBJ2-1
clone size: -
CDR3 length: 13
D gene: -
V gene: TRBV15
CDR3 DNA: TGTGCCACCAGCAGCCTCCTGTACAGTGAGCAGTTCTTC
CDR3 protein: CATSSLLYSEQFF

J gene: TRBJ2-7
clone size: -
CDR3 length: 18
D gene: TRBD2
V gene: TRBV5-4
CDR3 DNA: TGTGCCAGCAGCCCCAGTTCAGCGGGGGGGCCCCGGTTCCACGAGCAGTACTTC
CDR3 protein: CASSPSSAGGPRFHEQYF

J gene: TRBJ1-1
clone size: -
CDR3 length: 14
D gene: -
V gene: TRBV10-3
CDR3 DNA: TGTGCCATCAGGGGCGTGGGGGGGGACACTGAAGCTTTCTTT
CDR3 protein: CAIRGVGGDTEAFF